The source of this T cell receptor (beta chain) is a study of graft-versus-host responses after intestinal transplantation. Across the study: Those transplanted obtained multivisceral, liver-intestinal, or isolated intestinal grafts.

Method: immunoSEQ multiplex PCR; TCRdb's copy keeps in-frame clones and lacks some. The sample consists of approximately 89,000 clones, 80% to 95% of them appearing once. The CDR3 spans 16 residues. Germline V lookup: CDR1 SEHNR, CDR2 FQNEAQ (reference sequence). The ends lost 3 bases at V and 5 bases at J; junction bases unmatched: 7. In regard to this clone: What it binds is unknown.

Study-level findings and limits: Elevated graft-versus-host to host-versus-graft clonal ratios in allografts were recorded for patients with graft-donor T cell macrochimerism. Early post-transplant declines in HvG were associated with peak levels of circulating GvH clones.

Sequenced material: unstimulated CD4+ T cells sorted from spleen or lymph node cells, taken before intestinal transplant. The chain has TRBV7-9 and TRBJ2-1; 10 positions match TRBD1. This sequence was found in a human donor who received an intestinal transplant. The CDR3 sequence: CASSLKGDRGDNEQFF. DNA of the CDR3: TGTGCCAGCAGCTTGAAGGGGGACAGGGGAGACAATGAGCAGTTCTTC.